Following are 18 T cell receptor beta chains from one sample sequenced in a study of T cell responses to AZD1222 COVID-19 vaccine (dated by TCRdb to the early 2020s). The method was the immunoSEQ multiplex PCR assay. The source is immuneACCESS, and TCRdb retained only in-frame sequences with V and J called. Part of the clones is not carried over; for the studies checked, unresolved V genes explain less than half of this, and the remainder is unexplained. This sample lists about 110,000 clones; about 80% were detected once. Around 9.9% of the sample is held by the ten biggest clonotypes. Reading the label with the study, this specimen's time point is: baseline before first vaccination. Sequencing used peripheral blood, obtained on day 0 of AZD1222 vaccination. These receptors came from an adult in good health.

The V and J genes are TRBV5-1 and TRBJ2-2, with D uncertain. V was shortened by 0 bases and J by 3 bases, with 9 bases between the two germline ends. The CDR3 has 15 amino acids. CDR1 and CDR2 (germline): SGHRS, YFSETQ. CDR3 amino acids: CASSLGSGHTGELFF. The CDR3, as DNA: TGCGCCAGCAGCTTGGGGAGTGGGCACACCGGGGAGCTGTTTTTT.

The chain links TRBV6-1 to TRBJ2-7; D is undetermined. V lost 3 bases and J 4 bases, leaving 4 bases between the germline ends. Germline CDR1 and CDR2: MNHNS and SASEGT. There are 11 residues in the CDR3. This CDR3 reads CASSDFYEQYF. In DNA form, the CDR3 reads TGTGCCAGCAGTGATTTTTACGAGCAGTACTTC.

This clone was seen just once. This chain joins TRBV11-3 and TRBJ2-7; no definite D call. The V and J ends lost 1 base and 1 base respectively, with 5 bases between them. The CDR3 contains 13 residues. Per the germline V gene, CDR1 is SGHNT and CDR2 is YENEEA. This chain's CDR3 is CASSLVESYEQYF. In nucleotides, the CDR3 is TGTGCCAGCAGCTTAGTTGAGTCCTACGAGCAGTACTTC.

As concerns this clone: The junction and the germline gene differ at one end; a read error may be behind it. The CDR3 loop reads CASSSGLGQVF. CDR3 sequence (DNA): TGTGCCAGCAGCTCCGGACTTGGCCAGGTCTTC. The chain joins TRBV11-2 to TRBJ2-7; possible D gene TRBD2, 5 bases. This CDR3 region has 11 residues. The germline V gene encodes CDR1 SGHAT and CDR2 FQNNGV.

V gene TRBV19 combines with J gene TRBJ2-1, with 12 positions matching TRBD2. CDR3 length: 15 residues. Germline CDR1 and CDR2: LNHDA and SQIVND (reference sequence). The V gene end was trimmed by 10 bases and the J gene end by 9 bases; junction bases not matched to a gene: 13. DNA of the CDR3: TGTGCCACCCGCCGGACTAGCGGGGTCCTAGGTGAGCAGTTCTTC. It codes for CATRRTSGVLGEQFF.

CDR3: CASSPTGRGEQFF. DNA for the CDR3: TGTGCCAGCAGCCCAACAGGGAGAGGTGAGCAGTTCTTC. This chain links TRBV3-1 (or the pseudogene TRBV3-2) with TRBJ2-1; perhaps TRBD1 as D (6 bases). The CDR3 is made up of 13 amino acids. Per the germline V gene, CDR1 is LGHDT and CDR2 is YNNKEL (reference sequence). V lost 4 bases and J lost 9, with 13 bases in between.

The chain employs TRBV28 and TRBJ1-6; TRBD1 matches 9 bases. The germline V gene encodes CDR1 MDHEN and CDR2 SYDVKM. V shed 4 bases and J 13 bases; nucleotides not matched to a gene: 11. The CDR3 runs to 15 residues. For the CDR3, the DNA is TGTGCCAGCAGTTCAACCGGGACAGGGCTTTCCCCCCTCCACTTT. Translation gives CASSSTGTGLSPLHF.

The chain uses TRBV4-3 and TRBJ2-2; 14 bases agree with TRBD2. This CDR3 comprises 17 residues. The V segment lost 1 base and the J segment 6 bases; nucleotides outside the gene matches: 4. Germline CDR1 LGHNA, CDR2 YSLEER. In DNA, the CDR3 is TGCGCCAGCAGCCAAGGACTAGCGGGAGGGTTGGCCGGGGAGCTGTTTTTT. Amino acids: CASSQGLAGGLAGELFF.

The genes are TRBV19 and TRBJ2-2; 7 bases align to TRBD1. This CDR3 has 15 amino acids. V lost 7 bases and J lost 5; bases outside the gene matches: 10. The germline V gene has CDR1 LNHDA and CDR2 SQIVND (reference sequence). The CDR3 sequence is CASIPRGSSTGELFF. Written as DNA, the CDR3 is TGTGCCAGTATCCCCAGGGGGTCTAGTACCGGGGAGCTGTTTTTT.

The chain employs TRBV19 and TRBJ1-3; no firm D call. V dropped 8 bases and J dropped 0 bases, with 14 bases sitting between them. From germline, CDR1 is LNHDA and CDR2 SQIVND (reference sequence). The CDR3 totals 15 residues. CDR3 coding DNA: TGTGCCAGTGGGAACAGCGGGCTCTCTGGAAACACCATATATTTT. This encodes CASGNSGLSGNTIYF.

This clone occurred once. This chain uses TRBV7-2 with TRBJ2-7; D ambiguous. V was pared by 5 bases and J by 5 bases, with 13 bases between. The CDR3 loop spans 13 amino acids. Germline V gives CDR1 SGHTA, CDR2 FQGNSA. The CDR3 region has the DNA TGTGCCAGCAGCCCCCCCAGCGCTCACGAGCAGTACTTC. Its translation is CASSPPSAHEQYF. The whole variable domain, remainder taken from reference TRBV7-2 and TRBJ2-7, is GAGVSQSPSNKVTEKGKDVELRCDPISGHTALYWYRQSLGQGLEFLIYFQGNSAPDKSGLPSDRFSAERTGGSVSTLTIQRTQQEDSAVYLCASSPPSAHEQYFGPGTRLTVT.

Points on this clone: Other DNA sequences in this sample translate to the same CDR3. The rearrangement links TRBV3-1 (or the pseudogene TRBV3-2) to TRBJ1-2, with TRBD1 matching 11 bases. V lost 4 bases to trimming and J lost 7 bases; unmatched junction nucleotides: 2. There are 13 residues in the CDR3. The V gene's germline CDR1 is LGHDT and CDR2 YNNKEL (reference sequence). The CDR3 spells CASSPGTGGGYTF. The CDR3 DNA reads TGTGCCAGCAGCCCCGGGACAGGGGGTGGCTACACCTTC.

This clone has only a few counts. J is TRBJ2-1 and V is TRBV5-1; 8 positions match TRBD2. Trimming took 8 bases from V and 1 from J; bases not matched to a gene: 5. There are 14 residues in the CDR3. In germline, CDR1 is SGHRS, CDR2 YFSETQ. CDR3 in amino acids: CASKRELSYNEQFF. The DNA for the CDR3 is TGCGCCAGTAAGCGGGAGTTATCCTACAATGAGCAGTTCTTC.

This sequence joins TRBV2 and TRBJ1-6; 10 nucleotides line up with TRBD1. V gave up 5 bases and J gave up 6 bases; unmatched junction bases: 4. Looked up from germline, CDR1 is SNHLY and CDR2 is FYNNEI. The CDR3 loop spans 15 amino acids. Here the CDR3 reads CASSWGQGLNSPLHF. CDR3 DNA: TGTGCCAGCAGTTGGGGACAGGGGCTTAATTCACCCCTCCACTTT.

This chain links TRBV7-2 with TRBJ2-5, with D perhaps matching TRBD1 (5 bases). Per germline, CDR1 SGHTA and CDR2 FQGNSA. V dropped 5 bases and J dropped 6 bases, with 16 bases sitting between them. This CDR3 region has 14 residues. CDR3 protein: CASSPHRTLKTQYF. CDR3 nucleotides: TGTGCCAGCAGCCCCCACAGGACCTTAAAGACCCAGTACTTC.

The V call is TRBV7-8, the J call TRBJ1-4; the D is unclear. V shed 5 bases and J shed 7 bases, with 14 bases lying between them. Germline CDR1 SGHVS, CDR2 FQNEAQ. CDR3 length equals 14 residues. CDR3 DNA: TGTGCCAGCAGCCCTCTGGCAACGGGTGAAAAACTGTTTTTT. It is translated as CASSPLATGEKLFF.

The J gene is TRBJ1-1, the V gene TRBV5-1; possible D gene TRBD1, 6 bases. With 4 bases removed from V and 8 bases from J, the gap between germline ends came to 12 bases. CDR3 size: 12 residues. CDR1 is SGHRS, CDR2 YFSETQ, per germline. CDR3: CASSPQGREAFF. For the CDR3, the DNA is TGCGCCAGCAGCCCACAGGGTAGGGAAGCTTTCTTT.

V and J are TRBV5-8 and TRBJ2-7; no reliable D call. The V end lost 4 bases, the J end lost 6 bases, and 8 bases lay between the germline ends. This CDR3 is built from 11 residues. The germline gives CDR1 SGHTS, CDR2 YDEGEE. CDR3 protein: CASSQYGEQYF. The CDR3 coding sequence is TGTGCCAGCAGCCAATATGGCGAGCAGTACTTC.